This T cell receptor beta chain came from a study of neurological immune-mediated disorders. General study points: None of the CDR3 amino acid sequences of expanded clones recurred across subjects, suggesting private repertoires in all groups.

Each TCR transcript was tagged with a 10-nucleotide random UMI during 5'RACE. TCRdb analysed the 5' RACE reads with MiXCR anew, one entry per CDR3 protein. Of tens of thousands of distinct CDR3 sequences listed, about 7% are singletons. This clonotype was counted at least ten times. The antigen is unknown. This receptor was obtained from a man over 45 in good health. The specimen sequenced was CD4+ T cells from blood.

CDR3 residues: CASSFGTSYNEQFF. CDR3 nucleotide sequence: TGTGCCAGCAGCTTCGGGACTAGTTACAATGAGCAGTTCTTC. V is TRBV5-4 and J is TRBJ2-1, with TRBD2 identical over 8 bases. Germline CDR1 reads SGHNT; CDR2 reads YYREEE (reference sequence). The CDR3 totals 14 residues. J was trimmed by 4 bases and V by 2 bases; bases with no gene match: 2.